This T cell receptor beta chain derives from a study of vaccination and CD4 T cells after COVID-19. The CDR3 extends over 12 amino acids. V shed 4 bases and J shed 6 bases, with 7 bases lying between them. Germline V CDR1 and CDR2: SEHNR, FQNEAQ (reference sequence). With regard to this clonotype: Antigen: not known.

The treatment is: 10-day PBMC culture with coronavirus spike peptide pools or control peptides (ViraFEST assay). The study sequenced cultured CD4+ T cell DNA using the Oncomine TCR Beta short-read assay. TCRdb passed the PCR reads through MiXCR, listing each CDR3 protein once. The sample holds some 20,000 distinct CDR3 sequences, about 44% seen once. This receptor was identified in a human donor who had recovered from COVID-19. The starting material was CD4+ T cells from blood, cultured in vitro, obtained before SARS-CoV-2 vaccination. V is TRBV7-9 and J is TRBJ2-1; D call uncertain. The CDR3 reads CASSSLVNEQFF. The CDR3 region has the DNA TGTGCCAGCAGCTCCTTGGTCAATGAGCAGTTCTTC. The entire variable domain, with the rest obtained from reference TRBV7-9 and TRBJ2-1, is as follows: DTGVSQNPRHKITKRGQNVTFRCDPISEHNRLYWYRQTLGQGPEFLTYFQNEAQLEKSRLLSDRFSAERPKGSFSTLEIQRTEQGDSAMYLCASSSLVNEQFFGPGTRLTVL.